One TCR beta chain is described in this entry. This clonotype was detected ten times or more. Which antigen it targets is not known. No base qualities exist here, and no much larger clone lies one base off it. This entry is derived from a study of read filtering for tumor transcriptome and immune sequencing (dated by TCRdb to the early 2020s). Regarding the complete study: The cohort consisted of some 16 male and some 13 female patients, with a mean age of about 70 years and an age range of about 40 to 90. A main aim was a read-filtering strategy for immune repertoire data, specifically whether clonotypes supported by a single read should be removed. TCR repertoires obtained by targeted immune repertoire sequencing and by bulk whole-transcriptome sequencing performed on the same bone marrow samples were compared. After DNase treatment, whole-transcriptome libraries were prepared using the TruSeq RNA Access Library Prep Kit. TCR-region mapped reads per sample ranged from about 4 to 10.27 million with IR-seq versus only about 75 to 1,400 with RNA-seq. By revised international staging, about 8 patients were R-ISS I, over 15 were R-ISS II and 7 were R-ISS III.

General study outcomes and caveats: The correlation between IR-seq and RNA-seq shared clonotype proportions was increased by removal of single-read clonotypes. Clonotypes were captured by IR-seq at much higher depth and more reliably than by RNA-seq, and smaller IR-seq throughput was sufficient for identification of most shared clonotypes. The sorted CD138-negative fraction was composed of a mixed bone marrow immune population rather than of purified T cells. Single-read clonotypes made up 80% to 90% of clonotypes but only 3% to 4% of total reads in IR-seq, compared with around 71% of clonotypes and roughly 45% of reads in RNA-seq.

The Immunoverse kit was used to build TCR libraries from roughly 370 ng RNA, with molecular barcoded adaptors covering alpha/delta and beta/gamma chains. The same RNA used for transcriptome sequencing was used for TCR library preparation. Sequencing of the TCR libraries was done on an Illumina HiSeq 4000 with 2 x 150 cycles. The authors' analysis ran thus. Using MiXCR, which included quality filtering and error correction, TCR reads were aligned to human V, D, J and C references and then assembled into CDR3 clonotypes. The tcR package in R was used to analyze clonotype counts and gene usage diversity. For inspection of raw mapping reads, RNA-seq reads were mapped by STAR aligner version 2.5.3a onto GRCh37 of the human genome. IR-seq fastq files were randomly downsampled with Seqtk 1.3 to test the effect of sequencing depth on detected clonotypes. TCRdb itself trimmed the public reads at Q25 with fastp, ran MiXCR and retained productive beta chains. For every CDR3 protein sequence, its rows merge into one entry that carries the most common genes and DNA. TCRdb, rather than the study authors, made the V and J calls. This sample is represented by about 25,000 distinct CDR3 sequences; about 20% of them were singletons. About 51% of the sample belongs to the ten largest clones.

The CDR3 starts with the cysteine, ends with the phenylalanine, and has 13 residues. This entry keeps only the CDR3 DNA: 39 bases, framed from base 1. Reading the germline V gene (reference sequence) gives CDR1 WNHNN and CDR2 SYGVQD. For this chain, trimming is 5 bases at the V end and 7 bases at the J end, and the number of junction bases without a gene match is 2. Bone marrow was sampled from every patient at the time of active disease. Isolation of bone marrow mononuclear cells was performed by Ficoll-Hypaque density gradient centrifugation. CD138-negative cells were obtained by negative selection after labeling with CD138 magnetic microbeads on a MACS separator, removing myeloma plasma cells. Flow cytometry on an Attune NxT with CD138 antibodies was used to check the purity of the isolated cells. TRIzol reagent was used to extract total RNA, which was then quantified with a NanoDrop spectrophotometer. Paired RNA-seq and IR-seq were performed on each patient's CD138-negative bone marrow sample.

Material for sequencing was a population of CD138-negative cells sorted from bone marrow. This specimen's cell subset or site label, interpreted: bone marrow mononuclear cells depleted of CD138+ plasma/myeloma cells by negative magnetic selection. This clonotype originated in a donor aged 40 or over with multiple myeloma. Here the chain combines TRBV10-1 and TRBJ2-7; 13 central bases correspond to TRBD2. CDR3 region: CASSWTSGGEQYF. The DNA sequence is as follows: TGCGCCAGCAGTTGGACTAGCGGGGGTGAGCAGTACTTC.